Presented here are 18 T cell receptor beta chains from one specimen sequenced in a study of somatic mutations in cytotoxic T cells in rheumatoid arthritis. Profiled with immunoSEQ multiplex PCR; TCRdb holds only in-frame clones, not every one. The sample carries 13,000 to 15,000 clones, 74% recorded once. The material sequenced was CD8+ T cells sorted from blood. The receptors derive from an adult with rheumatoid arthritis.

The genes are TRBV9 and TRBJ1-1; D unresolved. Trimming took off 0 bases at V and 1 base at J, with 10 bases between the two ends. This CDR3 has 15 residues. The germline V gene encodes CDR1 SGDLS and CDR2 YYNGEE. CDR3 nucleotide sequence: TGTGCCAGCAGCGTAGATCGCTGGCCGAACACTGAAGCTTTCTTT. Its translation: CASSVDRWPNTEAFF.

This clone is classed as medium-sized. This chain links TRBV19 with TRBJ1-1, with D hard to call. CDR1 is LNHDA, CDR2 SQIVND, per germline (reference sequence). The CDR3 loop spans 12 amino acids. Trimming shortened V by 5 bases and J by 7 bases, and 11 bases separated the two germline ends. CDR3 sequence reads: CASSYDGREAFF. CDR3 in DNA: TGTGCCAGTAGTTATGACGGACGTGAAGCTTTCTTT.

A few counts support this clone. This chain connects TRBV20-1 to TRBJ1-2; maybe TRBD1 (5 bases). The CDR3 loop spans 10 amino acids. The V end lost 2 bases, the J end lost 7 bases, and 5 bases lay between the germline ends. Germline CDR1 is DFQATT and CDR2 is SNEGSKA (reference sequence). The CDR3 protein is CSARQGGYTF. Here the CDR3 DNA reads TGCAGTGCTAGACAGGGTGGCTACACCTTC.

The chain links TRBV4-1 to TRBJ2-3; 13 positions agree with TRBD2. This CDR3 contains 16 residues. Germline V gene sequence: CDR1 MGHRA, CDR2 YSYEKL. J lost 4 bases, V lost 4 bases, and 5 bases had no gene match. CDR3 DNA sequence: TGCGCCAGCAGCCTCCAAGGGACTAGCGGGGCAGATACGCAGTATTTT. Translating it yields CASSLQGTSGADTQYF.

The chain combines TRBV2 with TRBJ1-5, with a tentative D call TRBD1 (5 bases). In germline, CDR1 is SNHLY, CDR2 FYNNEI. V dropped 0 bases and J dropped 5 bases, with 8 bases sitting between them. The CDR3 has 14 amino acids. In DNA form, the CDR3 reads TGTGCCAGCAGTGAAGCGGGGCAGTATCAGCCCCAGCATTTT. It specifies CASSEAGQYQPQHF.

The rearrangement uses TRBV7-2 and TRBJ1-3; possibly TRBD1 for D (6 bases). CDR3 length: 14 residues. V was trimmed by 3 bases and J by 2 bases, leaving 8 bases between them. In germline, CDR1 is SGHTA, CDR2 FQGNSA. The CDR3 protein is CASSFWTAGNTIYF. CDR3 DNA: TGTGCCAGCAGCTTCTGGACAGCTGGAAACACCATATATTTT.

The CDR3 spells CASSSPLAGASYEQYF. The CDR3, as DNA: TGTGCCAGCAGCTCACCTCTAGCGGGGGCCTCCTACGAGCAGTACTTC. V and J are TRBV5-4 and TRBJ2-7; the match to TRBD2 covers 10 bases. CDR1 and CDR2 (germline): SGHNT, YYREEE (reference sequence). This CDR3 has 16 amino acids. After removal of 3 bases from V and 0 bases from J, the junction contained 6 bases not matched to a gene.

The chain recombines TRBV25-1 with TRBJ2-3; no reliable D call. Germline CDR1 MGHDK, CDR2 SYGVNS. V lost 4 bases to trimming and J lost 0 bases, with 5 bases between them. The CDR3 totals 13 residues. CDR3 residues: CASSGDSTDTQYF. CDR3 in DNA: TGTGCCAGCAGTGGTGACAGCACAGATACGCAGTATTTT.

This clone was detected a few times. The chain recombines TRBV15 with TRBJ2-5; D gene uncertain. This CDR3 contains 13 residues. CDR1 and CDR2 (germline): LNHNV, YYDKDF (reference sequence). V lost 3 bases to trimming and J lost 5 bases, with 10 bases between them. The CDR3 bases are TGTGCCACCAGCAGGAGTGGCCGGGAGACCCAGTACTTC. It translates to CATSRSGRETQYF.

This rearrangement joins TRBV7-6 to TRBJ2-3; D is possibly TRBD1 or TRBD2 (6 bases each). V was cut by 1 base and J by 2 bases, with 10 bases left in between. This CDR3 has 15 amino acids. The germline CDR1 and CDR2 sequences are SGHVS and FNYEAQ. In DNA, the CDR3 is TGTGCCAGCAGCTTAGAAGGGGGGTCCACAGATACGCAGTATTTT. This sequence encodes CASSLEGGSTDTQYF.

V is TRBV10-3 and J is TRBJ2-3; 7 bases match TRBD2. CDR3 length equals 14 residues. V was clipped by 3 bases and J by 3 bases; unmatched bases: 3. Germline V gene sequence: CDR1 ENHRY, CDR2 SYGVKD. The DNA of the CDR3 is TGTGCCATCAGTGAAGTCGGGGGGACAGATACGCAGTATTTT. This codes for CAISEVGGTDTQYF.

The chain links TRBV7-9 to TRBJ2-3; D gene unclear. The germline gives CDR1 SEHNR, CDR2 FQNEAQ (reference sequence). V was shortened by 4 bases and J by 10 bases, with 15 bases between the two germline ends. This CDR3 has 13 amino acids. This CDR3 reads CASSSLVGESQYF. CDR3 in DNA: TGTGCCAGCAGCTCGCTCGTAGGCGAATCGCAGTATTTT.

J is TRBJ1-1 and V is TRBV9; weak D call: TRBD1 (6 bases). The CDR3 runs 17 residues. CDR1 SGDLS and CDR2 YYNGEE come from the germline V gene. V dropped 4 bases and J dropped 1 base, with 20 bases sitting between them. CDR3 DNA sequence: TGTGCCAGCAGCCTCCCGGTAGAGGGGACAAGGAACACTGAAGCTTTCTTT. Protein: CASSLPVEGTRNTEAFF.

On this clone itself: The same CDR3 also results from other DNA sequences found in this sample. The rearrangement uses TRBV4-1 and TRBJ1-2; D ambiguous. The CDR3 length is 13 residues. V gave up 0 bases and J gave up 1 base, with 3 bases separating them. Germline V gene data show CDR1 as MGHRA and CDR2 as YSYEKL. In DNA, the CDR3 is TGCGCCAGCAGCCAAGAAAGTAACTATGGCTACACCTTC. Translation gives CASSQESNYGYTF.

This chain joins TRBV28 and TRBJ1-1, with a weak D call TRBD1 (5 bases). The germline V and J ends were trimmed by 4 bases and 3 bases, with 9 bases remaining between them. This CDR3 contains 13 residues. Germline CDR1 reads MDHEN; CDR2 reads SYDVKM. The CDR3 DNA reads TGTGCCAGCAGTTGGTTGGGGGACACTGAAGCTTTCTTT. Its translation is CASSWLGDTEAFF.

V usage is TRBV6-4 and J usage is TRBJ2-7; a possible D gene is TRBD2 (6 bases). Trimming left V 9 bases short and J 3 bases short, with 15 bases between. Germline assignment: CDR1 MRHNA and CDR2 SNTAGT. This CDR3 contains 13 residues. CDR3: CARSNRRDYEQYF. CDR3 DNA: TGTGCCAGGTCTAACAGGAGGGACTACGAGCAGTACTTC.

The chain employs TRBV27 and TRBJ2-7; TRBD1 matches 10 bases. This CDR3 region has 15 residues. Germline CDR1 and CDR2: MNHEY and SMNVEV (reference sequence). J gave up 1 base and V 3 bases, and 3 bases lay outside the gene matches. The CDR3 region is CASSFWDRGSYEQYF. The DNA for the CDR3 is TGTGCCAGCAGTTTCTGGGACAGGGGTTCCTACGAGCAGTACTTC.

V and J are TRBV5-5 and TRBJ2-1; D unresolved. The length of the CDR3 is 14 residues. Trimming shortened V by 6 bases and J by 0 bases, and 10 bases separated the two germline ends. Germline CDR1 SGHKS, CDR2 YYEKEE (reference sequence). CDR3 region: CASNEPGSYNEQFF. The CDR3 DNA follows: TGTGCCAGCAACGAGCCGGGCTCCTACAATGAGCAGTTCTTC.